This T cell receptor (beta chain) emerged from a study of blood T cell repertoires in COVID-19. For the study at large: PBMCs, B-cell-depleted T cells, or T cells were the source of the cDNA or gDNA that made up the material.

The CDR3 extends over 13 amino acids. V gave up 5 bases and J gave up 0 bases, with 5 bases separating them. Germline CDR1 LNHDA, CDR2 SQIVND (reference sequence). In the original analysis: Using reference gene primer amplification, nucleated cell counts were estimated. Profiled with immunoSEQ multiplex PCR; TCRdb holds only in-frame clones, not every one. The V and J calls and the clone size are those of that table, but D and trimming were determined from the DNA. Of 350,000 or so clones listed, around 87% are singletons. Specimen: peripheral blood. The source of this sequence is a man aged 18 to 29 with active or convalescent COVID-19. The genes are TRBV19 and TRBJ1-5; D is ambiguous. Here the CDR3 DNA reads TGTGCCAGTAGTCCGTATAGCAATCAGCCCCAGCATTTT. This gives the protein CASSPYSNQPQHF. The full variable domain, completed using reference TRBV19 and TRBJ1-5, is DGGITQSPKYLFRKEGQNVTLSCEQNLNHDAMYWYRQDPGQGLRLIYYSQIVNDFQKGDIAEGYSVSREKKESFPLTVTSAQKNPTAFYLCASSPYSNQPQHFGDGTRLSIL.